Shown below are 2 T cell receptor beta chains from a single sample sequenced in a study of T-cell memory formation after mild COVID-19. TCRdb ran MiXCR on the 5' RACE reads and lists one entry per CDR3 protein. Here the sample spans approximately 340,000 distinct CDR3 sequences, around 15% being singletons. Sequenced input: PBMCs or a T cell subset sorted from them (not recorded which). These receptor sequences come from a man aged 18 to 29 who had mild COVID-19 (a few samples of this study predate the infection). Cell type and time point are not known.

This clonotype was picked up a small number of times. The chain joins TRBV15 to TRBJ2-5; D is ambiguous. Germline V gives CDR1 LNHNV, CDR2 YYDKDF (reference sequence). The CDR3 is 12 residues long. V was shortened by 1 base and J by 5 bases, with 5 bases between the two germline ends. The CDR3 nucleotides read TGTGCCACCAGCAGAGTTGAGGAGACCCAGTACTTC. This translates into CATSRVEETQYF.

This clonotype came up a few times. The rearrangement joins TRBV12-3 or TRBV12-4 to TRBJ1-2; the D is unclear. The CDR3 is made up of 14 amino acids. V lost 3 bases and J lost 4, with 12 bases in between. CDR3 sequence reads: CASSFSPVVYGYTF. As DNA, the CDR3 is TGTGCCAGCAGTTTTAGCCCGGTGGTCTATGGCTACACCTTC.